These T cell receptor beta chains were read from a single sample in a study of shared clonotypes between healthy human individuals. Sequenced by immunoSEQ multiplex PCR; TCRdb stores in-frame clones only, minus some. The table shows about 800,000 clones, with just over 95% occurring only once. The source material was naive CD8+ T cells sorted from blood. These receptors were collected from a man in his thirties or forties in good health. CDR3s include the opening cysteine and the closing phenylalanine or tryptophan. The D gene is left open where the match is weak. Clone size is given for some rows only: seen once, a few or many times, or a class if the clone is expanded.

CDR3aa	CDR3nt	v_gene	j_gene	len	d_gene	abundance
CASSQEAADTLNTGELFF	TGCGCCAGCAGCCAAGAGGCCGCGGACACCTTAAACACCGGGGAGCTGTTTTTT	TRBV4-1	TRBJ2-2	18	-	-
CASSLEGLAGVDTQYF	TGCGCCAGCAGCTTGGAGGGACTAGCGGGAGTTGATACGCAGTATTTT	TRBV5-1	TRBJ2-3	16	TRBD2	-
CASSSPASDSGRPSYEQYF	TGTGCCAGCAGTTCCCCCGCCTCCGATTCCGGGAGGCCATCCTACGAGCAGTACTTC	TRBV28	TRBJ2-7	19	TRBD2	-
CASRFSGQPQHF	TGTGCCAGCAGGTTCTCCGGCCAGCCCCAGCATTTT	TRBV6-1	TRBJ1-5	12	-	-
CASSPKGAGQPQHF	TGTGCCAGCAGCCCTAAAGGGGCTGGTCAGCCCCAGCATTTT	TRBV11-3	TRBJ1-5	14	-	-
CASSEGLAGVNYEQYF	TGTGCCAGCAGCGAGGGACTAGCGGGAGTCAACTACGAGCAGTACTTC	TRBV5-6	TRBJ2-7	16	TRBD2	-
CASSSGRAYEQYF	TGTGCCAGCAGCTCGGGTCGAGCCTACGAGCAGTACTTC	TRBV5-6	TRBJ2-7	13	-	-
CASSQEGGPYQETQYF	TGTGCCAGCAGCCAAGAGGGAGGGCCGTACCAAGAGACCCAGTACTTC	TRBV14	TRBJ2-5	16	TRBD2	-
CAWSVGRESEGNEQFF	TGTGCCTGGAGTGTAGGACGGGAGTCAGAGGGAAATGAGCAGTTCTTC	TRBV30	TRBJ2-1	16	-	-
CASSLRTGIYNEQFF	TGTGCCAGCAGCTTACGGACAGGGATATACAATGAGCAGTTCTTC	TRBV7-6	TRBJ2-1	15	TRBD1	-
CASQGAQVANEKLFF	TGTGCCAGCCAGGGGGCGCAGGTGGCTAATGAAAAACTGTTTTTT	TRBV21-1	TRBJ1-4	15	-	few